This record covers a single TCR beta chain. Its antigen is unidentified. The length of the CDR3 is 16 residues. V lost 0 bases and J 6 bases, leaving 15 bases between the germline ends. Germline CDR1 is MNHNS and CDR2 is SASEGT. This sample was taken from a study of cytomegalovirus exposure and HLA in healthy donors. Study background: Prior work identified 120 million or so unique TCR beta sequences in 150 million to 200 million T cells. Study-wide results and limits: When presence/absence was analysed, sequencing depth was taken to be roughly uniform across donors. The listing of roughly 160 TCR beta chains classed them as cytomegalovirus-associated. Generally TCR sequences proved uncommon, though certain public TCRs appeared in numerous donors.

The PCR had 60 Vbeta and 13 Jbeta primers. The method was immunoSEQ multiplex PCR; TCRdb's version includes in-frame clones alone and lacks a portion of them. This sample has 100,000 or so clones, with approximately 70% found just once. The sequenced material came from PBMCs. The origin of this receptor is a man aged 40-49 years in good health and CMV-seropositive. The rearrangement links TRBV6-1 to TRBJ2-4; weak D call: TRBD2 (6 bases). Here the CDR3 reads CASSEAWDWGGNIQYF. The CDR3 bases are TGTGCCAGCAGTGAAGCTTGGGACTGGGGTGGAAACATTCAGTACTTC.